This T cell receptor (beta chain) was documented in a study of T cells after yellow fever vaccination. TCRdb redid the calling of the 5' RACE reads with MiXCR, one entry per CDR3 protein. The sample lists around 530,000 distinct CDR3 sequences; less than 20% were seen once. This clonotype was counted only a few times. Germline assignment: CDR1 MNHEY and CDR2 SVGEGT. The CDR3 spans 16 residues. V was clipped by 5 bases and J by 2 bases, with 17 bases between them. The receptor comes from a man aged 18 to 35 who received the YFV17D yellow fever vaccine. The V and J genes are TRBV6-2 or TRBV6-3 and TRBJ2-3; a weak D match, TRBD2 (6 bases). The specimen comprised PBMCs, sampled 5 to 6 days after the first yellow fever vaccination. The CDR3 protein is CASSEPGGPNTDTQYF. The CDR3 DNA sequence: TGTGCCAGCAGTGAGCCCGGAGGGCCAAACACAGATACGCAGTATTTT.